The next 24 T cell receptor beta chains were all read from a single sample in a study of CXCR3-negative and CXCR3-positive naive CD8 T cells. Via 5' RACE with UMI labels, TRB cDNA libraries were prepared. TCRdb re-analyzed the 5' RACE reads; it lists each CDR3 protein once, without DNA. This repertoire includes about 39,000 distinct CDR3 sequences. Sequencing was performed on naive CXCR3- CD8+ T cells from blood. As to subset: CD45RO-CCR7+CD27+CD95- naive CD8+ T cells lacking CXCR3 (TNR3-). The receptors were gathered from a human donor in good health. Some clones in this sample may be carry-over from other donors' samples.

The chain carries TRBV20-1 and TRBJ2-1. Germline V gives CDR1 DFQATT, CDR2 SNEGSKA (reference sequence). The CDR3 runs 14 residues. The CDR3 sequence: CSARDTRDYNEQFF.

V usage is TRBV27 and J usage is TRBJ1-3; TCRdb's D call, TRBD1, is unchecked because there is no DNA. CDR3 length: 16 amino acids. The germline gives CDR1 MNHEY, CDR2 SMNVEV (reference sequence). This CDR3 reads CASSPAGQQKGNTIYF.

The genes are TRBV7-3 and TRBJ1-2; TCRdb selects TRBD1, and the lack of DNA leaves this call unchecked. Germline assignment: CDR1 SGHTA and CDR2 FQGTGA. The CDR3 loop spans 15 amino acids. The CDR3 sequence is CASSPTGTGAYGYTF.

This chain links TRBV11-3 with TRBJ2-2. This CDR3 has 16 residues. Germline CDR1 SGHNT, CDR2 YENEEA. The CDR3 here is CATSPIQSGNTGELFF.

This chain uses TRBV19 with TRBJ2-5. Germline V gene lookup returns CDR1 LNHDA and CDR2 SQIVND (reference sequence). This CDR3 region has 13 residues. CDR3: CASSIGQLGTQYF.

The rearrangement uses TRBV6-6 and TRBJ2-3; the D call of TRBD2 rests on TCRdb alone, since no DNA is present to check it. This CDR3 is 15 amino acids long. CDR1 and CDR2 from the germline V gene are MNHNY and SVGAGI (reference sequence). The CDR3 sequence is CASRAGPFGTDTQYF.

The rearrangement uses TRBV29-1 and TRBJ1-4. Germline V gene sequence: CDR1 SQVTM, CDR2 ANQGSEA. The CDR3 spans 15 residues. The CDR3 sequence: CSSPTSSWANEKLYF.

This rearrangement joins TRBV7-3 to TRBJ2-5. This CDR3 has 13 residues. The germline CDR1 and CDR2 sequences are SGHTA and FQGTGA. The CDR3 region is CASSLTSWETQYF.

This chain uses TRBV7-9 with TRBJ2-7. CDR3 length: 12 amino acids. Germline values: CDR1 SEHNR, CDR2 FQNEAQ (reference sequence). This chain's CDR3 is CASSFTGYEQYF.

The CDR3 region is CASSLGQEQFF. The rearrangement links TRBV7-9 to TRBJ2-1; TCRdb returns TRBD1, unconfirmable since there is no DNA. This CDR3 contains 11 residues. In germline, CDR1 is SEHNR, CDR2 FQNEAQ (reference sequence).

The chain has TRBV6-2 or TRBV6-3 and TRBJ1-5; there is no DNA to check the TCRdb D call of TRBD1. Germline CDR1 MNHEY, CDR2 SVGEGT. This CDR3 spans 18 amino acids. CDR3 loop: CASRRGSGTDPRNQPQHF.

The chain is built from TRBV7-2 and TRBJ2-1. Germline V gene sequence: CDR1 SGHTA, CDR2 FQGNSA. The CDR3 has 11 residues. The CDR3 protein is CASTEHNEQFF.

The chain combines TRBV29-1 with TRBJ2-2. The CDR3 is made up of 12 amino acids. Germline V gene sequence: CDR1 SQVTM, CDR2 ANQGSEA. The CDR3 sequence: CSVGGRIGELFF.

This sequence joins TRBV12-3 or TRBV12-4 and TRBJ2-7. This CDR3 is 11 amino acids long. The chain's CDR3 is CASSPAYEQYF.

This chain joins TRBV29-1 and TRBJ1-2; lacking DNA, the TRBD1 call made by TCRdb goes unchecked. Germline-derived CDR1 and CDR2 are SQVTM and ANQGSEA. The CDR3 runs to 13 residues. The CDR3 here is CSGKNRDGYGYTF.

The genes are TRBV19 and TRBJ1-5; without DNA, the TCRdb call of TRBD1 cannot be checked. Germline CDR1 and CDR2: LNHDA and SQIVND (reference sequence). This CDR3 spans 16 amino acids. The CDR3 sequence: CASSDGGTHSNQPQHF.

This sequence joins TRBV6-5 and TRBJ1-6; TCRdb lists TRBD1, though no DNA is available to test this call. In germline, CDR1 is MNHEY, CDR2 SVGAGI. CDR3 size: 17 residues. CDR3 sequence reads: CASSYSVGGWIDSPLHF.

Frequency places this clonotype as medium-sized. CDR3 loop: CASSSFGDTGELFF. This chain joins TRBV7-6 and TRBJ2-2. This CDR3 has 14 residues. The germline CDR1 and CDR2 sequences are SGHVS and FNYEAQ.

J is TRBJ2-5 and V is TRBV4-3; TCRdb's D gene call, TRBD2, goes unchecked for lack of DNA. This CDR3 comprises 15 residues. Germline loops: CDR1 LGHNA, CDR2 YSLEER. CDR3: CASSPGLNLRETQYF.

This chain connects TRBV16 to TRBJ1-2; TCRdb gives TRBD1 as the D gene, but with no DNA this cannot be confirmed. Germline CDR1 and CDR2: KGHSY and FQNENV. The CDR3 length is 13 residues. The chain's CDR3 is CASSRDANSGYTF.

The CDR3 sequence: CASSPSMNTEAFF. This chain uses TRBV28 with TRBJ1-1. This CDR3 is 13 amino acids long. Per the germline V gene, CDR1 is MDHEN and CDR2 is SYDVKM.

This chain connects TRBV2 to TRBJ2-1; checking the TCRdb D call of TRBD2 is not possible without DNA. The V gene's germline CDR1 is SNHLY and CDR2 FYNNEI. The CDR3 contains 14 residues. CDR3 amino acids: CASSDDREINEQFF. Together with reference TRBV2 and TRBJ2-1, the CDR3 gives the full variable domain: EPEVTQTPSHQVTQMGQEVILRCVPISNHLYFYWYRQILGQKVEFLVSFYNNEISEKSEIFDDQFSVERPDGSNFTLKIRSTKLEDSAMYFCASSDDREINEQFFGPGTRLTVL.

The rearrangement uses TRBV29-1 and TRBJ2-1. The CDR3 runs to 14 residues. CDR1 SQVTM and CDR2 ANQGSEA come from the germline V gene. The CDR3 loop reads CSAQGGSSYNEQFF.

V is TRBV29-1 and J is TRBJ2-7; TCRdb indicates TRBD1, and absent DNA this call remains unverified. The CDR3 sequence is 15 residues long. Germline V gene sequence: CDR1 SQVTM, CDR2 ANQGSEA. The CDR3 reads CSVEERQGTSYEQYF.